This T cell receptor beta chain was identified during a study of T-cell memory formation after mild COVID-19. Study-level background: Largely, TCR clusters stayed within a single donor.

Study-wide points: Mainly in CM and EM were contracting CD4+ clones; CD8+ were in EMRA.

In this sample, this clonotype turned up many times. Its antigen remains unidentified. This CDR3 comprises 18 residues. Germline CDR1 is SGHTA and CDR2 is FQGNSA. The V end lost 3 bases, the J end lost 0 bases, and 17 bases lay between the germline ends. The TCR alpha and TCR beta cDNA libraries, bearing sample barcodes and UMIs, were generated by 5'RACE using constant-segment primers. TCRdb reanalysed the 5' RACE reads using MiXCR and keeps one entry per CDR3 protein. Of 140,000 to 150,000 distinct CDR3 sequences in the sample, 5.5% to 7% are singletons; the top ten hold roughly 1.9%. Sequencing input: PBMCs or a T cell subset sorted from them (not recorded which). This sequence originates from an adult woman who had mild COVID-19 (a few samples of this study predate the infection). Cell type and time point are not known. The rearrangement joins TRBV7-2 to TRBJ2-2, with D perhaps matching TRBD1 or TRBD2 (5 bases each). This chain's CDR3 is CASSLGVYAWANTGELFF. The CDR3 DNA reads as TGTGCCAGCAGCTTGGGGGTATATGCCTGGGCGAACACCGGGGAGCTGTTTTTT.